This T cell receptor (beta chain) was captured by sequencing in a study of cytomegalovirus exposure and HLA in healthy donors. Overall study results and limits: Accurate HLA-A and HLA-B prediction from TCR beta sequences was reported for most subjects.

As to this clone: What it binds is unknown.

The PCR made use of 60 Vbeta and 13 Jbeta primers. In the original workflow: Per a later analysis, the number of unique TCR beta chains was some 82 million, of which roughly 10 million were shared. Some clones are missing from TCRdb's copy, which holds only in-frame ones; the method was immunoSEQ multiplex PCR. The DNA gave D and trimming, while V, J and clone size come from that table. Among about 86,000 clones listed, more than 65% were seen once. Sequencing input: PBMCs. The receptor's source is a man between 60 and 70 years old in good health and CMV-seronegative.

In DNA form, the CDR3 reads TGCAGCGTTGTCAGCCCTAGTTCAGAGACCCAGTACTTC. It is translated as CSVVSPSSETQYF. The rearrangement links TRBV29-1 to TRBJ2-5; D remains unclear. V dropped 4 bases and J dropped 4 bases, with 13 bases sitting between them. This CDR3 has 13 amino acids. Germline V gene data show CDR1 as SQVTM and CDR2 as ANQGSEA.